The clone carrying this T cell receptor beta chain was recorded a few times. The antigen remains unidentified. TCRdb reprocessed the reads with MiXCR, giving one entry per CDR3 protein. The sample has approximately 240,000 distinct CDR3 sequences, approximately 13% seen once; the top ten hold 1.6%. Germline-derived CDR1 and CDR2 are SGDLS and YYNGEE. V lost 0 bases, J lost 3 bases, and 11 bases stayed unmatched. This CDR3 is 18 amino acids long. The record originates from a study of T cell repertoires in cytomegalovirus infection. Looking at the study overall: Indications came from public TCR beta signatures; they pointed to CMV infection and to a matching HLA type.

The study, taken as a whole, reports: HLA-C-restricted TCR beta clonotypes specific for CMV led the ex vivo response. Carriers of CMV and the relevant HLA type were discriminated by public TCR beta frequency.

Sequenced sample: PBMCs. The chain combines TRBV9 with TRBJ1-5, with TRBD1 matching over 8 bases. The source of this sequence is a human donor in good health (CMV status not recorded). Some clones in this sample may be carry-over from other donors' samples. The CDR3: CASSVGGQGRVFNQPQHF. The CDR3 region has the DNA TGTGCCAGCAGCGTAGGAGGACAGGGAAGGGTTTTCAATCAGCCCCAGCATTTT.